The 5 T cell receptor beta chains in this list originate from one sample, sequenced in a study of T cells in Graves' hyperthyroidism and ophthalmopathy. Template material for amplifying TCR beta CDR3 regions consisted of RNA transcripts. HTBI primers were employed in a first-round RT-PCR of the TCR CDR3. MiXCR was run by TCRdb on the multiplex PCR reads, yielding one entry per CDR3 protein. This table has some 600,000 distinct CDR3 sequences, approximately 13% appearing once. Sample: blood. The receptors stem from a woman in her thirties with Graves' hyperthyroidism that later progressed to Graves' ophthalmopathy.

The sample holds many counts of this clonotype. The CDR3 bases are TGTGCCAGCAGCACCTTCCCGAGCTCTGGAAACACCATATATTTT. This codes for CASSTFPSSGNTIYF. This chain joins TRBV7-2 and TRBJ1-3; unclear D gene. The CDR3 loop spans 15 amino acids. Germline V gives CDR1 SGHTA, CDR2 FQGNSA. Trimming cost V 5 bases and J 0 bases, with 11 bases left between them.

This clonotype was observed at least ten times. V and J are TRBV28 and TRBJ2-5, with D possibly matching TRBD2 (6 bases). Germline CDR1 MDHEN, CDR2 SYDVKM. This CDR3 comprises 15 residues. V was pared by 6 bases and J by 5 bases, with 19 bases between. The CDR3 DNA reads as TGTGCCAGCAGGGGTGCCCGGGAGCACCTGGAGACCCAGTACTTC. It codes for CASRGAREHLETQYF.

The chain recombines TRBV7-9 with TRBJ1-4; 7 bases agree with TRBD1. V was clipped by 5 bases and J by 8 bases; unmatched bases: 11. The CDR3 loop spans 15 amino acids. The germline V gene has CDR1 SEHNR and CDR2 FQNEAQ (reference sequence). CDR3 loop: CASSPIGTVREKLFF. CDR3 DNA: TGTGCCAGCAGCCCGATCGGGACAGTGCGGGAAAAACTGTTTTTT.

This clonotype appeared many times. The CDR3 spells CASNSLAGNEQFF. The CDR3, as DNA: TGTGCCAGCAATTCCCTAGCGGGTAATGAGCAGTTCTTC. The chain employs TRBV2 and TRBJ2-1, with 8 bases matching TRBD2. CDR3 length equals 13 residues. Germline V gives CDR1 SNHLY, CDR2 FYNNEI. V lost 7 bases to trimming and J lost 7 bases; unmatched junction nucleotides: 6.

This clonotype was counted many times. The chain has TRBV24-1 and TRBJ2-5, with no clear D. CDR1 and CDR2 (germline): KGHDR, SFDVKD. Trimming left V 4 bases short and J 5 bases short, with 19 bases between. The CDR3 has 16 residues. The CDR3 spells CATSDTTSEVRETQYF. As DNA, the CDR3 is TGTGCCACCAGTGACACGACAAGCGAGGTACGGGAGACCCAGTACTTC.